The subject of this entry is one TCR beta chain. The CDR3 extends over 15 amino acids. Germline V lookup: CDR1 LNHDA, CDR2 SQIVND (reference sequence). J gave up 4 bases and V 3 bases, and 8 bases lay outside the gene matches. The table came from immunoSEQ multiplex PCR; TCRdb's copy has only in-frame clones and leaves some out. The sample has hundreds of thousands of clones; over 70% are singletons. This entry belongs to a study of blood T cell repertoires in COVID-19. This receptor was identified in a woman between 45 and 65 years old with COVID-19, enrolled during active disease. This rearrangement joins TRBV19 to TRBJ2-7, with 8 bases fitting TRBD2. The source material was peripheral blood. CDR3 protein: CASSIFSGITYEQYF. CDR3 DNA: TGTGCCAGTAGTATTTTTAGCGGGATCACGTACGAGCAGTACTTC.